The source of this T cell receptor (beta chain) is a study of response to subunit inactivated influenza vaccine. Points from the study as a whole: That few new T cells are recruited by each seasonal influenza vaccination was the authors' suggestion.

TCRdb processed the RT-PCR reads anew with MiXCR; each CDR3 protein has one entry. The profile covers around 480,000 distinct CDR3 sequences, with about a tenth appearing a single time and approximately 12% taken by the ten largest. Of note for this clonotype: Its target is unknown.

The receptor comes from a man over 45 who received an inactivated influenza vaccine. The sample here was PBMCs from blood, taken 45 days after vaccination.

The CDR3 DNA reads TGCAGCGTTGAAGGCGGCGTGCGGGGCGCCACAGATACGCAGTATTTT. This gives the protein CSVEGGVRGATDTQYF. V usage is TRBV29-1 and J usage is TRBJ2-3; perhaps TRBD2 as D (6 bases). The CDR3 runs to 16 residues. V lost 1 base, J lost 2 bases, and 16 bases lay in between. From germline, CDR1 is SQVTM and CDR2 ANQGSEA.